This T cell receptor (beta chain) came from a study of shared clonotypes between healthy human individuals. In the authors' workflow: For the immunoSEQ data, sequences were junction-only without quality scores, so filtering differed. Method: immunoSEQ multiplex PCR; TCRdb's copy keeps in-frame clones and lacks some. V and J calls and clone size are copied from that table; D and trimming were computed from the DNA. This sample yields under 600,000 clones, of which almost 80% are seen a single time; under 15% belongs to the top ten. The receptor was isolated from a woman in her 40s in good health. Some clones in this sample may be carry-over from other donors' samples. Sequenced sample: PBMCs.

CDR3 sequence (DNA): TGTGCCAGCAGTTACGGTATTAATGAAAAACTGTTTTTT. Residues: CASSYGINEKLFF. The chain couples TRBV6-5 to TRBJ1-4; unclear D gene. The CDR3 length is 13 residues. V was trimmed by 2 bases and J by 4 bases, leaving 5 bases between them. CDR1 and CDR2 from the germline V gene are MNHEY and SVGAGI.